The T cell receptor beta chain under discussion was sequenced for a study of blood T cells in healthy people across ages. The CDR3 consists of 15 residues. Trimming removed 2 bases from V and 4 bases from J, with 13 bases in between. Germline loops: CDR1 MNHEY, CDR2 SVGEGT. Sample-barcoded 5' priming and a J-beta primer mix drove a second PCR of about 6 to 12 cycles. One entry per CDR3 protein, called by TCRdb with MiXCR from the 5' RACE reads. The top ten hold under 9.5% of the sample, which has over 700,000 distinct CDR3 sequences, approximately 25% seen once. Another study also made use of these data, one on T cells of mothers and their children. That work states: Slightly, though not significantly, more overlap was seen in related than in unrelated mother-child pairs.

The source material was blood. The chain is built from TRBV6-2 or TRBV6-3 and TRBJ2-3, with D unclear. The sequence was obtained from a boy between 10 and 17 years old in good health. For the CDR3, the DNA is TGTGCCAGCAGTTACCTTGCGCCTGGAGCAGATACGCAGTATTTT. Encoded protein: CASSYLAPGADTQYF.